The clone carrying this T cell receptor (beta chain) has only a few counts. This sample stems from a study of blood T cell repertoires in COVID-19. Study-level information: The United States, Italy and Spain were the sources of the acute and convalescent COVID-19 samples. Sources were T cells, B-cell-depleted T cells, or PBMCs; the material itself was cDNA or gDNA.

TCRdb keeps only in-frame clones here, not all; method: immunoSEQ multiplex PCR. In the table there are some 130,000 clones, approximately 90% of which are singletons. V gave up 2 bases and J gave up 3 bases; unmatched junction bases: 3. This CDR3 has 14 residues. Germline-derived CDR1 and CDR2 are MGHRA and YSYEKL. Sequences were obtained from peripheral blood. The receptor was isolated from a man aged 50-60 years with acute or convalescent COVID-19. The chain links TRBV4-1 to TRBJ1-1, with 7 bases fitting TRBD1. The CDR3 is CASSQRQGHTEAFF. In DNA form, the CDR3 reads TGCGCCAGCAGCCAACGACAGGGCCACACTGAAGCTTTCTTT.